This T cell receptor beta chain was recorded in a study of blood T cell repertoires in COVID-19. The assay was immunoSEQ multiplex PCR, and TCRdb's table has in-frame clones only and misses some. This table holds about 82,000 clones, roughly 80% found once. V lost 4 bases and J lost 10, with 15 bases in between. CDR1 and CDR2 (germline): SGHNT, YYREEE (reference sequence). The CDR3 extends over 14 amino acids. The sequenced sample consisted of peripheral blood. The gene calls are TRBV5-4 and TRBJ1-6, with D unresolved. The clonotype comes from a woman aged 40-49 years with active or convalescent COVID-19. CDR3 bases: TGTGCCAGCAGCACACCCGGAACTACCTCACCCCTCCACTTT. The encoded protein is CASSTPGTTSPLHF.